This T cell receptor beta chain comes out of a study of shared clonotypes between healthy human individuals. Study outcomes and limitations: Generation probabilities of non-shared clonotypes were lower (relative to those shared by all four donors).

The CDR3 loop spans 15 amino acids. Germline CDR1 SGDLS, CDR2 YYNGEE. The V end was cut by 7 bases, the J end by 1 base, with 17 bases between. To note about this clone: Its specificity is not known.

The data were produced by immunoSEQ multiplex PCR, yet TCRdb's version contains in-frame clones alone and is incomplete. Among 1 million to 1.2 million clones listed, approximately 75% were seen once. The V and J genes are TRBV9 and TRBJ1-1; possibly TRBD1 for D (5 bases). The sample consisted of memory CD4+ T cells from PBMCs. Subset of the sample: CD45RA-negative fraction. This sequence was found in a man between 18 and 29 years old in good health. Some clones in this sample may be carry-over from other donors' samples. The CDR3 DNA sequence: TGTGCCAGCGGCCCTAGCGGGGACCAGAACACTGAAGCTTTCTTT. It is translated as CASGPSGDQNTEAFF.